A selection of T cell receptor beta chains follows, all from one sample in a study of blood T cell repertoires in COVID-19. Libraries were prepared by immunoSEQ multiplex PCR; TCRdb keeps only in-frame clonotypes and omits some of them. The sample yields just over 350,000 clones, 70% to 90% seen once. The source material was peripheral blood. These receptors all come from a woman aged 55-70 years with COVID-19, enrolled during active disease. Each CDR3 is given with its conserved first and last residue. D genes are given only for firm matches. A clone size is listed for some rows: how often the clone was seen (once, few, many), or a class if it is expanded.

TRBV5-1	TRBJ2-3	TRBD2	.	TGCGCCAGCACCCCGTTTAGCGGGGGGGGGACAGATACGCAGTATTTT	CASTPFSGGGTDTQYF
TRBV4-1	TRBJ2-5	TRBD2	.	TGCGCCAGCAGCCAACCGGGACTAGCGGGGGTCCAAGAGACCCAGTACTTC	CASSQPGLAGVQETQYF
TRBV10-3	TRBJ2-2	.	.	TGTGCCATCCTACCGCATGCAGGGACTCCTAACACCGGGGAGCTGTTTTTT	CAILPHAGTPNTGELFF
TRBV29-1	TRBJ2-2	TRBD1	.	TGCAGCTGTTCCGGGACAGTGGACACCGGGGAGCTGTTTTTT	CSCSGTVDTGELFF
TRBV10-2	TRBJ1-5	.	.	TGCGCCAGCAGTGAGGACAGCTATCCCAATCAGCCCCAGCATTTT	CASSEDSYPNQPQHF
TRBV6-5	TRBJ2-7	.	.	TGTGCCAGCAGTTATGGTCAGGGCCCCTACGAGCAGTACTTC	CASSYGQGPYEQYF
TRBV14	TRBJ1-6	.	.	TGTGCCAGCAGCCAAGGACTTTCACCCCTCCACTTT	CASSQGLSPLHF
TRBV30	TRBJ1-5	.	.	TGTGCCTGGAGTGCGAGGAGTAATCAGCCCCAGCATTTT	CAWSARSNQPQHF
TRBV30	TRBJ1-6	.	.	TGTGCTTTAAGGAGGGGGGGCTCTAATTCACCCCTCCACTTT	CALRRGGSNSPLHF
TRBV30	TRBJ2-7	.	once	TGTGCCTGGAGTTCATTCTCCTACGAGCAGTACTTC	CAWSSFSYEQYF
TRBV27	TRBJ2-7	TRBD1	.	TGTGCCAGCAGTCCGGACAGGGCGTTTAACGAGCAGTACTTC	CASSPDRAFNEQYF
TRBV13	TRBJ1-6	TRBD1	.	TGTGCCAGCAGCGCCGGGACAGGATATTCACCCCTCCACTTT	CASSAGTGYSPLHF
TRBV9	TRBJ2-1	TRBD2	.	TGTGCCAGCAGCGTATCTAGCGGGGGGCCCCAGTTCTTC	CASSVSSGGPQFF
TRBV27	TRBJ1-4	.	.	TGTGCCAGCAGCCTGACTCCTACCCCAACTAATGAAAAACTGTTTTTT	CASSLTPTPTNEKLFF
TRBV9	TRBJ2-2	TRBD2	.	TGTGCCAGCAGCGACCCAGACTCTAGCGGGGGAGCCACCGGGGAGCTGTTTTTT	CASSDPDSSGGATGELFF
TRBV7-7	TRBJ2-2	TRBD2	.	TGTGCCAGCAGCTTTTCGGGGGGGAACACCGGGGAGCTGTTTTTT	CASSFSGGNTGELFF